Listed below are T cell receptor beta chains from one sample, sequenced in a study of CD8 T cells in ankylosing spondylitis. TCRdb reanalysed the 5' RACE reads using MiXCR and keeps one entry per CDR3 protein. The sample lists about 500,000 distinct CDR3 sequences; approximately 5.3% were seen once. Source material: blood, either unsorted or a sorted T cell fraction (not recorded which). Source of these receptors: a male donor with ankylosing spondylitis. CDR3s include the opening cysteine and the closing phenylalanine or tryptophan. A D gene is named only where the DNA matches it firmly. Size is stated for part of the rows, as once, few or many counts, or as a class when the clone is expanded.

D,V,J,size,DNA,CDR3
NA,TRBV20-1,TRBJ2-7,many,TGCAGTGCTCCGACTATGGTGCGCTCCTACGAGCAGTACTTC,CSAPTMVRSYEQYF
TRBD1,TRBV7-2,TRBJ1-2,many,TGTGCCAGCACCAAGGGGGCGGATAACTATGGCTACACCTTC,CASTKGADNYGYTF
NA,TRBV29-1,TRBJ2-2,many,TGCAGCGCCACTGGTAGGGGCCGGAACACCGGGGAGCTGTTTTTT,CSATGRGRNTGELFF
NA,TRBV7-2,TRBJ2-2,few,TGTGCCAGCAGCCGGAAGGGGGACACCGGGGAGCTGTTTTTT,CASSRKGDTGELFF
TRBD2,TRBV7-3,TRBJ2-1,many,TGTGCCAGCAGCCTCCTAGCGGGGGGGTCCTACAATGAGCAGTTCTTC,CASSLLAGGSYNEQFF
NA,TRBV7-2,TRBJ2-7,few,TGTGCCAGCAGCTTAGGGGTAGGCGTCTACGAGCAGTACTTC,CASSLGVGVYEQYF
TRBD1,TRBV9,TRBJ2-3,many,TGTGCCAGCAGCGTAGAGGGACAGGGGGCAGATACGCAGTATTTT,CASSVEGQGADTQYF
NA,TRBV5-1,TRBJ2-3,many,TGCGCCAGCAGCTCCCGGGACACTAGCACAGATACGCAGTATTTT,CASSSRDTSTDTQYF
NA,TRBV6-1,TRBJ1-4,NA,TGTGCCAGCACCCCGGGGATTGGAACTAATGAAAAACTGTTTTTT,CASTPGIGTNEKLFF
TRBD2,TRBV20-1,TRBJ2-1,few,TGCAGTGCTCGCCTCGGACTAGCGGGAGGGACACCAAGCTCCTACAATGAGCAGTTCTTC,CSARLGLAGGTPSSYNEQFF
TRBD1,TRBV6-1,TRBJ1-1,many,TGTGCCAGCAGGGCCGGGACAGCCCACACTGAAGCTTTCTTT,CASRAGTAHTEAFF
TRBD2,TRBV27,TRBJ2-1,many,TGTGCCAGCACATTAGGGACTAGCGGGAGACGAAGTGAGCAGTTCTTC,CASTLGTSGRRSEQFF
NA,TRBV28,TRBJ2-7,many,TGTGCCAGCAACCTCGGGGGAGTTGACTACGAGCAGTACTTC,CASNLGGVDYEQYF
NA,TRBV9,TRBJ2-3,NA,TGTGCCAGCAGCGCCAGTCCATACACAGATACGCAGTATTTT,CASSASPYTDTQYF
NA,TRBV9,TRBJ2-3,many,TGTGCCAGCAGCGTAGAGGGGGGCCGAGATACGCAGTATTTT,CASSVEGGRDTQYF
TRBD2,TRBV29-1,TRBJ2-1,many,TGCAGCGTTGACCCGACTAGCGGCTCCTACAATGAGCAGTTCTTC,CSVDPTSGSYNEQFF
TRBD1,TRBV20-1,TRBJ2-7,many,TGCAGTGCTCGGGGCAGGGGGCTTAATGAGCAGTACTTC,CSARGRGLNEQYF
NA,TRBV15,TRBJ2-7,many,TGTGCCACCAGCAGAGATTTAACGGGCGGGGTAAACGAGCAGTACTTC,CATSRDLTGGVNEQYF
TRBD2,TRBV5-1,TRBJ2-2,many,TGCGCCAGCAGCTTACTAGCGGGAGGCGTTTCGGGCACCGGGGAGCTGTTTTTT,CASSLLAGGVSGTGELFF
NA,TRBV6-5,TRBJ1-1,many,TGTGCCAGCAGTTACATGTCCTCGAACACTGAAGCTTTCTTT,CASSYMSSNTEAFF
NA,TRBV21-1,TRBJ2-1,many,TGTGCCAGCAGCAAAGAGTTAAGGACAGGGCCACTCAATGAGCAGTTCTTC,CASSKELRTGPLNEQFF
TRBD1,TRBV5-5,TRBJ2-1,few,TGTGCCAGCAGCTTGGAGGGGACAGGGGGTTACAATGAGCAGTTCTTC,CASSLEGTGGYNEQFF
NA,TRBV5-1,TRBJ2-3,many,TGCGCCAGCAGCGGGACAAGGGCAGATACGCAGTATTTT,CASSGTRADTQYF
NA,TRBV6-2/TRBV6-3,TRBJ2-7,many,TGTGCCAGCAGTTACAACAGGGAAGGACACGAGCAGTACTTC,CASSYNREGHEQYF
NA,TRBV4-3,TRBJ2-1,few,TGCGCCAGCAGCCAGCTAGCGCGGAGCTCCTACAATGAGCAGTTCTTC,CASSQLARSSYNEQFF
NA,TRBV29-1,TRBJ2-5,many,TGCAGCGCCTCCGGACAGCAAGAGACCCAGTACTTC,CSASGQQETQYF
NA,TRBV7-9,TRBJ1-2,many,TGTGCCAGCAGCTTACCCGGGGGGGTCGGCTATGGCTACACCTTC,CASSLPGGVGYGYTF
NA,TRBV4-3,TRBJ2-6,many,TGCGCCAGCAGCCCCCAAGAAGGAGTAACTGGGGCCAACGTCCTGACTTTC,CASSPQEGVTGANVLTF
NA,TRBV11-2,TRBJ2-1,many,TGTGCCAGCAGCCAAACTAGATACAATGAGCAGTTCTTC,CASSQTRYNEQFF
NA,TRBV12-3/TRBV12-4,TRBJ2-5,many,TGTGCCAGCAGTCCCCCAACTAGGGAGGAGACCCAGTACTTC,CASSPPTREETQYF
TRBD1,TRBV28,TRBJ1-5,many,TGTGCCAGCAGTTTAGGGACAGGCTTTAGCAATCAGCCCCAGCATTTT,CASSLGTGFSNQPQHF
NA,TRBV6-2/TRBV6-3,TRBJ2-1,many,TGTGCCAGCAGTTACGAGTTGACGCGACCCTACTCCTACAATGAGCAGTTCTTC,CASSYELTRPYSYNEQFF
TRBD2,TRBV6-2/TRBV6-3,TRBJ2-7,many,TGTGCCAGCAGTACCCGCCATTGGACTAGCGGGTACGAGCAGTACTTC,CASSTRHWTSGYEQYF
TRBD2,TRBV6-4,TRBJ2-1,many,TGTGCCAGCAGTCGTTACCCTAGCGGGGGGGCCGCATACAATGAGCAGTTCTTC,CASSRYPSGGAAYNEQFF
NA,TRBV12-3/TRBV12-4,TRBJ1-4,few,TGTGCCAGCAGCCCCCATGGAGGTGATGAAAAACTGTTTTTT,CASSPHGGDEKLFF